What follows describes a single TCR beta chain. As yet, its antigen is unknown. These data belong to a study of T cell repertoires in cytomegalovirus infection. Whole-study context: Selected CMV epitopes included recently identified HLA-C-restricted ones as well as well-studied HLA-B-restricted ones.

Study results and limitations: The cumulative frequency of public TCR beta families identified carriers of CMV plus the relevant HLA.

TCRdb reprocessed the reads via MiXCR and lists one record per CDR3 protein. The table shows 450,000 to 650,000 distinct CDR3 sequences, with approximately 40% occurring only once. The specimen was cultured PBMCs, collected from culture after CMV antigen stimulation. The TCR originated in a human donor in good health (CMV status not recorded). Some clones in this sample may be carry-over from other donors' samples.

The DNA of the CDR3 is TGTGCCACCAGCAGGGCCCCCGCAGGGTCCTACGAGCAGTACTTC. Translated, it gives CATSRAPAGSYEQYF. The chain carries TRBV15 and TRBJ2-7; maybe TRBD1 (5 bases). Trimming left V 3 bases short and J 1 base short, with 13 bases between. Germline V lookup: CDR1 LNHNV, CDR2 YYDKDF (reference sequence). CDR3 length: 15 residues. Combining the CDR3 with reference TRBV15 and TRBJ2-7 gives the whole variable domain DAMVIQNPRYQVTQFGKPVTLSCSQTLNHNVMYWYQQKSSQAPKLLFHYYDKDFNNEADTPDNFQSRRPNTSFCFLDIRSPGLGDTAMYLCATSRAPAGSYEQYFGPGTRLTVT.